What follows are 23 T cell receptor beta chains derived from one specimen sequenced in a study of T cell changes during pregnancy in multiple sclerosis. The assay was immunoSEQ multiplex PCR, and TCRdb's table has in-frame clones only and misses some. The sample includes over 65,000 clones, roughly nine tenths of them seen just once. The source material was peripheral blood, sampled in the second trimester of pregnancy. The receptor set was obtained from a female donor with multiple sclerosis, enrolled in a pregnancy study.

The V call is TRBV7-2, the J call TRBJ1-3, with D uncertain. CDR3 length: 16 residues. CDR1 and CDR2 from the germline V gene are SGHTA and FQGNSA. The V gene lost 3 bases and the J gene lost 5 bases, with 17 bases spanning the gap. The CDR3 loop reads CASSLRSGSLRNTIYF. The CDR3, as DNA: TGTGCCAGCAGCTTGAGGAGTGGGTCTTTAAGAAACACCATATATTTT.

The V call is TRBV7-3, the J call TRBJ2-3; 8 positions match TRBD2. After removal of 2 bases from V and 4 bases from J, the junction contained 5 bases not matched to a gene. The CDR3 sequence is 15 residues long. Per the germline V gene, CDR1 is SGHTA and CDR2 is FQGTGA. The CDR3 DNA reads TGTGCCAGCAGCTTACTGACTAGCGAGGCAGATACGCAGTATTTT. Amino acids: CASSLLTSEADTQYF.

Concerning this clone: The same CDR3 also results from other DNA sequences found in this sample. This chain's CDR3 is CASSRTSGTDTQYF. CDR3 nucleotides: TGTGCCAGCAGCCGGACTAGCGGCACAGATACGCAGTATTTT. J is TRBJ2-3 and V is TRBV5-4; TRBD2 matches 9 bases. The length of the CDR3 is 14 residues. Germline V CDR1 and CDR2: SGHNT, YYREEE (reference sequence). V shed 4 bases, J shed 1 base, and the junction held 1 base outside the gene matches. The complete variable domain, with remaining parts taken from reference TRBV5-4 and TRBJ2-3, reads ETGVTQSPTHLIKTRGQQVTLRCSSQSGHNTVSWYQQALGQGPQFIFQYYREEENGRGNFPPRFSGLQFPNYSSELNVNALELDDSALYLCASSRTSGTDTQYFGPGTRLTVL.

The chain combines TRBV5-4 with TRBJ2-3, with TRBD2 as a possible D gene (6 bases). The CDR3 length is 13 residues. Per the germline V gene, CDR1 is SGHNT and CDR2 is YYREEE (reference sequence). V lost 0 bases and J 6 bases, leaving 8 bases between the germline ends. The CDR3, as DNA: TGTGCCAGCAGCTTGGGGGACTCGGATACGCAGTATTTT. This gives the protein CASSLGDSDTQYF. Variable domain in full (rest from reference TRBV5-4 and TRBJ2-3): ETGVTQSPTHLIKTRGQQVTLRCSSQSGHNTVSWYQQALGQGPQFIFQYYREEENGRGNFPPRFSGLQFPNYSSELNVNALELDDSALYLCASSLGDSDTQYFGPGTRLTVL.

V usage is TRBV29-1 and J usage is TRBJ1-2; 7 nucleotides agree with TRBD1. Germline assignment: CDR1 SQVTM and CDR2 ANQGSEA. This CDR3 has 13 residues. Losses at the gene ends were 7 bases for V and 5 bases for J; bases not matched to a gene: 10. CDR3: CSALPTGWYGYTF. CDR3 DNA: TGCAGCGCTCTACCGACAGGGTGGTATGGCTACACCTTC.

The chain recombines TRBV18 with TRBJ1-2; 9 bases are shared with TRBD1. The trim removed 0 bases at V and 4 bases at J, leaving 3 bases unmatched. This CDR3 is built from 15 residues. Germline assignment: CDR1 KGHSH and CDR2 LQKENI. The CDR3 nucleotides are TGTGCCAGCTCACCACCGGGACAGGGAATCTATGGCTACACCTTC. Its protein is CASSPPGQGIYGYTF.

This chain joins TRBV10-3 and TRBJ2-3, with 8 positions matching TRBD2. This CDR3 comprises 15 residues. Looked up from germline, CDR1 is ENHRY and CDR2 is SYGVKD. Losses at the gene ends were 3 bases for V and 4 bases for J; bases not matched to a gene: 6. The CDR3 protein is CAISDGRGGADTQYF. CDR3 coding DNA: TGTGCCATCAGTGACGGACGGGGGGGCGCAGATACGCAGTATTTT.

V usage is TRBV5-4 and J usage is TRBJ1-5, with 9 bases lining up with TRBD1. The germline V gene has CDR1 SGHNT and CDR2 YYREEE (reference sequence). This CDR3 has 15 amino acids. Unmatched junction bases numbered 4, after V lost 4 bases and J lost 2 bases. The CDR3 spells CASSTQGAGNQPQHF. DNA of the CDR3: TGTGCCAGCAGCACACAGGGGGCGGGCAATCAGCCCCAGCATTTT.

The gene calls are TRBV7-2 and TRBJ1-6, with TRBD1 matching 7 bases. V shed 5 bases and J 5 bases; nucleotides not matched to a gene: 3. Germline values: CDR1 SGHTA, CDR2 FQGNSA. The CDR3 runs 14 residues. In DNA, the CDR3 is TGTGCCAGCAGCGGTGACAGGGATAATTCACCCCTCCACTTT. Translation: CASSGDRDNSPLHF.

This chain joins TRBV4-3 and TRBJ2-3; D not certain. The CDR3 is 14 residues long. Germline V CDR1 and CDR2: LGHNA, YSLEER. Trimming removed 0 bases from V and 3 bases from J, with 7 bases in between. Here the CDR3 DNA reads TGCGCCAGCAGCCAAGACGCTCGGACAGATACGCAGTATTTT. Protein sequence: CASSQDARTDTQYF.

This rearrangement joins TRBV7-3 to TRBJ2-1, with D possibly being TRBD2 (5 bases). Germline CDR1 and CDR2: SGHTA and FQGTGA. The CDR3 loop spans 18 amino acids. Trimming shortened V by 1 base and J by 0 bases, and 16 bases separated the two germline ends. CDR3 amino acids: CASSLIGGPSFSYNEQFF. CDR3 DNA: TGTGCCAGCAGCTTAATAGGCGGGCCTTCTTTCTCCTACAATGAGCAGTTCTTC.

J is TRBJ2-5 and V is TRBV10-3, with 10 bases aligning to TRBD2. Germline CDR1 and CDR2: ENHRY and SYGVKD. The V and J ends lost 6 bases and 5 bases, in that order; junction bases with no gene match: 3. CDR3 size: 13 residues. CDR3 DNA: TGTGCCATCAGGATTAGCGGGGGGGAGACCCAGTACTTC. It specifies CAIRISGGETQYF.

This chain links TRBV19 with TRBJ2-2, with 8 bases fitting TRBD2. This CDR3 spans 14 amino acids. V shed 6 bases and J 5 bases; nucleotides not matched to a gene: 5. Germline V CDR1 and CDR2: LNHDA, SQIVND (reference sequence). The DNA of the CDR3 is TGTGCCAGTAGACTCTTAGCGGGAACCGGGGAGCTGTTTTTT. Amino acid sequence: CASRLLAGTGELFF.

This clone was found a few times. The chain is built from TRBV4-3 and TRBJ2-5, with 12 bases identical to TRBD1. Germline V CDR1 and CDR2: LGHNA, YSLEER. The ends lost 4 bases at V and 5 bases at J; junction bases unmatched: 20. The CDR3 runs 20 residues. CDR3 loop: CASSRPCSRDRGRVGETQYF. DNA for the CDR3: TGCGCCAGCAGCCGCCCCTGTTCCCGGGACAGGGGGCGAGTCGGGGAGACCCAGTACTTC.

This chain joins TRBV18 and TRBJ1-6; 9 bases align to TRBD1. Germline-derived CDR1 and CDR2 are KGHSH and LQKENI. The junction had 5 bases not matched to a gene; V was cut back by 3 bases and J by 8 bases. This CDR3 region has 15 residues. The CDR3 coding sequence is TGTGCCAGCTCACCGGAACAGGGGGCTGATTCACCCCTCCACTTT. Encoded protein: CASSPEQGADSPLHF. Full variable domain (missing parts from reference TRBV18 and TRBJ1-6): NAGVMQNPRHLVRRRGQEARLRCSPMKGHSHVYWYRQLPEEGLKFMVYLQKENIIDESGMPKERFSAEFPKEGPSILRIQQVVRGDSAAYFCASSPEQGADSPLHFGNGTRLTVT.

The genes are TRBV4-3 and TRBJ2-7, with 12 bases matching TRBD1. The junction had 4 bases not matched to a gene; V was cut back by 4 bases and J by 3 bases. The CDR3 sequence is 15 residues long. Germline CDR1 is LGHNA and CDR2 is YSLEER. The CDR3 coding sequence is TGCGCCAGCAGCCTCGGGACAGGGGGCCTCTACGAGCAGTACTTC. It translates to CASSLGTGGLYEQYF.

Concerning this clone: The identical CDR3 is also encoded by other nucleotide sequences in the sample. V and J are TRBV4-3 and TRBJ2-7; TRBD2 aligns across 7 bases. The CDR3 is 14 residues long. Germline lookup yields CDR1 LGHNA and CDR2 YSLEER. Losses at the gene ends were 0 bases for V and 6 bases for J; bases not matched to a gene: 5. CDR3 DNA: TGCGCCAGCAGCCAAGAGGGGGGGGATTTCGAGCAGTACTTC. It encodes CASSQEGGDFEQYF.

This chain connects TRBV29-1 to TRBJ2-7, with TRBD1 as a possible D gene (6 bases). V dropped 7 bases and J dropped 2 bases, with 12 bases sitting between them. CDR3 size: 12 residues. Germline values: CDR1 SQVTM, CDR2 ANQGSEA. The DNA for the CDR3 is TGCAGCGCTGGGGGCGGAACCTACGAGCAGTACTTC. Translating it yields CSAGGGTYEQYF.

The DNA for the CDR3 is TGTGCCAGCAGTGAAGTTCGGGGGACAGGGGGACAAGAGACCCAGTACTTC. Translating gives CASSEVRGTGGQETQYF. The genes are TRBV2 and TRBJ2-5, with 11 positions matching TRBD1. J lost 2 bases, V lost 1 base, and 6 bases had no gene match. The germline CDR1 and CDR2 sequences are SNHLY and FYNNEI. The CDR3 runs 17 residues.

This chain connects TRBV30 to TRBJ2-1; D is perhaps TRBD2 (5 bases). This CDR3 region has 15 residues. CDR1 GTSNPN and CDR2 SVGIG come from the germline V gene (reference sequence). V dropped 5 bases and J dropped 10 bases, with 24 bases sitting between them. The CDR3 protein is CAWGSGAGHEGEQFF. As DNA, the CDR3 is TGTGCCTGGGGGTCGGGTGCGGGCCATGAGGGAGAGCAGTTCTTC.

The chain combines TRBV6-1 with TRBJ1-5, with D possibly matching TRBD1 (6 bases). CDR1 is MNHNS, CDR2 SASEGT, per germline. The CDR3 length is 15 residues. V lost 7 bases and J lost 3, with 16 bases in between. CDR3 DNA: TGTGCCAGCACCAGGACAGAGGGTTTCAATCAGCCCCAGCATTTT. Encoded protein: CASTRTEGFNQPQHF.

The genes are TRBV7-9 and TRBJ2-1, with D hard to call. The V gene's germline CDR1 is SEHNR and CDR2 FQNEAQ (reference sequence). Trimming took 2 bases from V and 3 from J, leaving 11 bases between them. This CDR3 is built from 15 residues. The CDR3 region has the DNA TGTGCCAGCAGCTTAACCAGAGCGTTCTACAATGAGCAGTTCTTC. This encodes CASSLTRAFYNEQFF.

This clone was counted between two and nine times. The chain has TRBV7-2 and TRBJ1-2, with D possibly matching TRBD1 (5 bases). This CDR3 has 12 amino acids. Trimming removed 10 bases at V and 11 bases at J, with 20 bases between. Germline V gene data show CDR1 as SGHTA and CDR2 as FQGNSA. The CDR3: CATGGATTGYTF. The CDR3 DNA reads TGTGCCACCGGCGGGGCTACTACTGGATACACCTTC.